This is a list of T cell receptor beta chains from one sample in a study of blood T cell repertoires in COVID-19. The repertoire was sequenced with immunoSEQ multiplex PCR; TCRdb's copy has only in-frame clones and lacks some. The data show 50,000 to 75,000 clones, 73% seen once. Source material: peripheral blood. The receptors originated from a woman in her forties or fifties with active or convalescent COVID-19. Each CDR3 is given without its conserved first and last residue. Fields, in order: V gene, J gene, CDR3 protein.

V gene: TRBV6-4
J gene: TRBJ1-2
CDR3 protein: ASSDGRGSGYT

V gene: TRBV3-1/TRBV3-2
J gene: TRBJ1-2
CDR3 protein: ASSQDTGGNGYT

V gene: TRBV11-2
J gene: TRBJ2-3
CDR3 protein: ASSQTGDTQY

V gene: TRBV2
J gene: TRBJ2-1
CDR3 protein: ASSEGGSIVYNEQF

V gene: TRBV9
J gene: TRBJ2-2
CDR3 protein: ASSVGILNTGELF

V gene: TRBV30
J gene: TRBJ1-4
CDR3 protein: AWSAVPNEKLF

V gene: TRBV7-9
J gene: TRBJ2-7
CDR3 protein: ASKGQDGDEQY

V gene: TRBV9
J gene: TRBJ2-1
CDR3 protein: ASSALRDNEQF

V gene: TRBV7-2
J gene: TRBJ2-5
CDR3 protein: ASSLRRGQETQY

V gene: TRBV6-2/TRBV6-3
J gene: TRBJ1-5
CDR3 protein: ASSTYGSGNQPQH

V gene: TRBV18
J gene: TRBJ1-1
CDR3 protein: ASSPPNRALNTEAF

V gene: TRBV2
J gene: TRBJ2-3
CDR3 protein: ASSPDFSTDTQY

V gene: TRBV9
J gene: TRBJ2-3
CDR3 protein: ASSHTLDADTQY

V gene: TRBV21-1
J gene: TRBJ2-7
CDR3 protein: ASSKGTGGGDEQY

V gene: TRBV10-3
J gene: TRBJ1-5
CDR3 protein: AISDRESAQH

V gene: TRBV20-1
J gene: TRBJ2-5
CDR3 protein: SASTGFGGGYLDTQY

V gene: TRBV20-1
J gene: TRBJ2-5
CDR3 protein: SASWRVGETQY

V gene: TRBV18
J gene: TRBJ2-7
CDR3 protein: ASSPDLSYEQY

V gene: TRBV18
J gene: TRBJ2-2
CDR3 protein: ASSPGTPNTGELF

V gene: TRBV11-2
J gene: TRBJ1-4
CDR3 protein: ASSLLKDQGEKLF

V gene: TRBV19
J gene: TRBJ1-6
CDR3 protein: ASSFVGSPLH

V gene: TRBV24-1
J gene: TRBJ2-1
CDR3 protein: ATSDLGSGNEQF

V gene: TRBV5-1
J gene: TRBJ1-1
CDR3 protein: ASSLRTMNTEAF

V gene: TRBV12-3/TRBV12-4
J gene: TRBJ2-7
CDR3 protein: ASSSGVHEQY

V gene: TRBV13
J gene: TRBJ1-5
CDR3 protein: ASSTGTGANQPQH

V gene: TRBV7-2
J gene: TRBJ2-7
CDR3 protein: ASSQREEQY

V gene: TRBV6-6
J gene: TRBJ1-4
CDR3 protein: ASSQGHGNEKLF

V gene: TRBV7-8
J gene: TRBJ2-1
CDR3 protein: ASSLGGTSDNEQF

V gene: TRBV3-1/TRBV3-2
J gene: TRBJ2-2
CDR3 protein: ASSQEQLNTGELF